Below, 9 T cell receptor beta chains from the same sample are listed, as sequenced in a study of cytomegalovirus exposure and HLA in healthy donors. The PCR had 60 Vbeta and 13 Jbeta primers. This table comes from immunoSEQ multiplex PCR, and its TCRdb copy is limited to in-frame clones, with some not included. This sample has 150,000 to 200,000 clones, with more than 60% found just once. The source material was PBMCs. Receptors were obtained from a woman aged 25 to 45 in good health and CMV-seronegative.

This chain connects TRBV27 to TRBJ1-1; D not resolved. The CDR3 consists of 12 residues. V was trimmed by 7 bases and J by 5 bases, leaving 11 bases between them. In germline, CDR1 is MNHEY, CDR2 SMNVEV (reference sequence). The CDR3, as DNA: TGTGCCAGCAAGGAGGGAGGTACTGAAGCTTTCTTT. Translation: CASKEGGTEAFF.

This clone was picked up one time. CDR3 coding DNA: TGTGCCAGCAGCTTCGCCTTGGGACTAGGGAGATACTACGAGCAGTACTTC. Translation: CASSFALGLGRYYEQYF. The gene calls are TRBV28 and TRBJ2-7, with TRBD2 matching over 8 bases. Germline assignment: CDR1 MDHEN and CDR2 SYDVKM. The junction had 16 bases not matched to a gene; V was cut back by 6 bases and J by 3 bases. The CDR3 length is 17 residues. The variable domain in full, completed from reference TRBV28 and TRBJ2-7, reads DVKVTQSSRYLVKRTGEKVFLECVQDMDHENMFWYRQDPGLGLRLIYFSYDVKMKEKGDIPEGYSVSREKKERFSLILESASTNQTSMYLCASSFALGLGRYYEQYFGPGTRLTVT.

CDR3 sequence: CASSVASGAGSLEQYF. Written as DNA, the CDR3 is TGTGCCAGCAGCGTAGCTAGTGGGGCAGGGTCCCTCGAGCAGTACTTC. V and J are TRBV9 and TRBJ2-7; perhaps TRBD1 as D (5 bases). CDR1 is SGDLS, CDR2 YYNGEE, per germline. Trimming pared 0 bases from V and 6 bases from J, leaving 19 bases between. This CDR3 spans 16 amino acids.

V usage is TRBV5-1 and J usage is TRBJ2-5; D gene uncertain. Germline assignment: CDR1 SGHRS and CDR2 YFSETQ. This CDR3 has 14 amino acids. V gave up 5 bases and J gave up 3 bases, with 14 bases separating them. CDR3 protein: CASSPGDKKETQYF. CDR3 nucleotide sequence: TGCGCCAGCAGTCCCGGTGACAAAAAAGAGACCCAGTACTTC.

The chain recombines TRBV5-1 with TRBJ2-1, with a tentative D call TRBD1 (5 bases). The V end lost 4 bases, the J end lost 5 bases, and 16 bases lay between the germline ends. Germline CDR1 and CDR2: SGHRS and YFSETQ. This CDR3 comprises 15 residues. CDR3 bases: TGCGCCAGCAGCCTAACCCTGACAGACCACAATGAGCAGTTCTTC. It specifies CASSLTLTDHNEQFF.

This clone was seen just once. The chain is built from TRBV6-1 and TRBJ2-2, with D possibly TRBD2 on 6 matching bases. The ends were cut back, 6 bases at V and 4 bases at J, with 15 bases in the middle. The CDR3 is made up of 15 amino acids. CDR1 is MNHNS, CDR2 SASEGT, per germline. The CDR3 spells CASSGGQFGTGELFF. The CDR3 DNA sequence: TGTGCCAGCAGCGGGGGTCAGTTCGGCACCGGGGAGCTGTTTTTT.

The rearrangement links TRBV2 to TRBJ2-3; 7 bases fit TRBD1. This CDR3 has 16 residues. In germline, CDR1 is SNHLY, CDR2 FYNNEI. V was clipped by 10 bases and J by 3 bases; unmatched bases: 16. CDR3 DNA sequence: TGTGCCACCCGAGACCCCCGACAGGGCAGTACAGATACGCAGTATTTT. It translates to CATRDPRQGSTDTQYF.

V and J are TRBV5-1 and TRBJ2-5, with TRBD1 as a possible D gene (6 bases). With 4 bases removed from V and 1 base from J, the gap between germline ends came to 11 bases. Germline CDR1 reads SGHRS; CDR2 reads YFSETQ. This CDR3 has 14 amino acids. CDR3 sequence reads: CASSLWTVQETQYF. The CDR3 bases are TGCGCCAGCAGCCTTTGGACAGTCCAAGAGACCCAGTACTTC.

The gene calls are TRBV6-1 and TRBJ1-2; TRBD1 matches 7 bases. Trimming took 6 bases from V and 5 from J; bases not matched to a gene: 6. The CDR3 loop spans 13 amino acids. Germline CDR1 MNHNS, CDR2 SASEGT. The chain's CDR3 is CASRGTDHYGYTF. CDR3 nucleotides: TGTGCCAGCAGAGGGACAGATCATTATGGCTACACCTTC.